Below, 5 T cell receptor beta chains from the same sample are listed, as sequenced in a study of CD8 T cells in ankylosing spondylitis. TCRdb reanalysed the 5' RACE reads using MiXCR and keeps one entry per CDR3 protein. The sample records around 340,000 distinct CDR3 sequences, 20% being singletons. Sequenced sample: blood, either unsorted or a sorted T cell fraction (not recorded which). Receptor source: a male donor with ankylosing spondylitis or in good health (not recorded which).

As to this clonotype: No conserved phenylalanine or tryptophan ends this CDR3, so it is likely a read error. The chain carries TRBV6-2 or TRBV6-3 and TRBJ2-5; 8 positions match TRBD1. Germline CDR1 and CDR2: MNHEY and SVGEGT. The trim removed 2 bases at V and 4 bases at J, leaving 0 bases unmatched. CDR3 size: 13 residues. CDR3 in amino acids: CASSYGTGETQYL. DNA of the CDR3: TGTGCCAGCAGTTACGGGACAGGAGAGACCCAGTACCTC.

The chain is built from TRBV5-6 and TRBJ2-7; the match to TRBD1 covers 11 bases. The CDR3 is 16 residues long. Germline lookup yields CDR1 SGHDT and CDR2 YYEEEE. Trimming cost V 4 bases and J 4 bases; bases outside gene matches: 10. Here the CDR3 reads CASSVGWTGGGYEQYF. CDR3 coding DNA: TGTGCCAGCAGCGTGGGTTGGACAGGGGGCGGTTACGAGCAGTACTTC.

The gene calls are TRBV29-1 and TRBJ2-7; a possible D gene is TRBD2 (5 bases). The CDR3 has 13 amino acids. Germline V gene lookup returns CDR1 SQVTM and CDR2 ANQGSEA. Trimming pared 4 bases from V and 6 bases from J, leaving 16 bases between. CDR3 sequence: CSVGGNGGSEQYF. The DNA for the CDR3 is TGCAGCGTTGGAGGGAACGGAGGCTCCGAGCAGTACTTC.

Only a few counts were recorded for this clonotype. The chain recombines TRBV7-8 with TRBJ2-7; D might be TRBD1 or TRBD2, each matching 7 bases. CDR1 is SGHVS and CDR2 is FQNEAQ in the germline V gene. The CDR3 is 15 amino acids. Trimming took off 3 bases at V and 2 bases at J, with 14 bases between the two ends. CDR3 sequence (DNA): TGTGCCAGCAGCTTTAGGGGAGGGACAGCCTACGAGCAGTACTTC. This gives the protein CASSFRGGTAYEQYF.

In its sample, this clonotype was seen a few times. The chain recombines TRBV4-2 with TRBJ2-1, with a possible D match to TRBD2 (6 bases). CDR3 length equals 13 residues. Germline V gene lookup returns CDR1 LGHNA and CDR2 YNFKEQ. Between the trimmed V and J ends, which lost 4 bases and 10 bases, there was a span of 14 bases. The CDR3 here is CASSLPGGGEQFF. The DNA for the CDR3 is TGTGCCAGCAGCCTGCCCGGGGGTGGCGAGCAGTTCTTC.